This T cell receptor beta chain appears in the sequencing data of a study of blood T cell repertoires in COVID-19 (dated by TCRdb to 2018 to 2020). About the investigation overall: Collaborator samples came from the United States, Italy and Spain and covered acute and convalescent phases of COVID-19. The material from the prospective study consisted of cDNA or gDNA derived from T cells, B-cell-depleted T cells, or PBMCs. Deeply sampled blood TCRbeta repertoires from subjects exposed to, actively infected with, or recovered from COVID-19 were included in the dataset. The repertoires were made available in a free public database intended to serve as a resource for research on the immune response to SARS-CoV-2. The samples were drawn from the first 160 participants of the ongoing ImmuneRACE study and from 950 to 1,500 subjects provided by 6 global collaborators. A de-identified subject ID, COVID-19 status, age in years and sex were almost always included in the sample metadata. HLA class I and class II types, where available, came from metadata supplied by the sample provider rather than from assay-based typing.

The immunoSEQ Assay, a bias-controlled multiplex PCR, was used to amplify TCRbeta CDR3 regions from genomic DNA. As for how the authors treated the data: The number of nucleated cells in each sample was estimated by amplification of reference gene primers within the assay. To quantify the absolute abundance of each unique TCRbeta CDR3 rearrangement, sequence reads were collapsed and filtered. Productive Simpson clonality was computed per sample as the square root of Simpson's diversity index over productive rearrangements. Held by TCRdb, this immuneACCESS table contains in-frame sequences only and omits some clones. Under half of the omission traces to an unresolved V gene where checked; the cause of the rest is unknown. The D gene and trimming were derived from the DNA, and the V and J assignments and clone size from that table. This sample lists 90,000 to 120,000 clones; around nine tenths were detected once. Of the sample, 1% to 1.5% is held by the ten largest clones.

Whole blood was collected in K2EDTA tubes by collaborating institutions according to the institutions' own protocols. For TCRbeta analysis, collaborators shipped samples as frozen whole blood, isolated PBMCs, or DNA extracted from either of those sample types. Overall results and qualifications from the work: How much clinical and demographic metadata was included differed by source and by participant, and the metadata was provided uncurated.

In the case of this clone: Its binding antigen is unknown. No base quality values were provided; no much bigger clone lies one nucleotide off.

The sample was peripheral blood. This sequence originates from a woman aged 25 to 39 with acute or convalescent COVID-19.

The CDR3 here reads CAWRGAPGANVLTF. The sequenced DNA is TGTGCCTGGAGGGGGGCGCCCGGGGCCAACGTCCTGACTTTC. The V and J segments used are TRBV30 and TRBJ2-6, with TRBD1 perhaps the D gene, on 6 matching bases. The germline V gene encodes CDR1 GTSNPN and CDR2 SVGIG (reference sequence). From the cysteine up to the phenylalanine, the CDR3 has a length of 14 residues. Just the 42-base CDR3 DNA is kept, in frame starting at base 1. The junction shows trimming of 3 bases on V and 4 bases on J, plus 10 bases between the germline ends.